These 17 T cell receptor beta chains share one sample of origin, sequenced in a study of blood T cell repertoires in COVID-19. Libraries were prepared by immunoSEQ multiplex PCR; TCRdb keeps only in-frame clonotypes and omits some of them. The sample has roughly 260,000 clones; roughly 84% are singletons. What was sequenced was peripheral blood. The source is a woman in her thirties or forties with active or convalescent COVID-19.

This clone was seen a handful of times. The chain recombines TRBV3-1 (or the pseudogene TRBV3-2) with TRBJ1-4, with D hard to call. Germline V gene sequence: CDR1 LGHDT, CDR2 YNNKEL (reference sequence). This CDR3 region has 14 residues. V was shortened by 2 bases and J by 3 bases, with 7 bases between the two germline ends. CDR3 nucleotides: TGTGCCAGCAGCCAATTCGTTTCTAATGAAAAACTGTTTTTT. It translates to CASSQFVSNEKLFF.

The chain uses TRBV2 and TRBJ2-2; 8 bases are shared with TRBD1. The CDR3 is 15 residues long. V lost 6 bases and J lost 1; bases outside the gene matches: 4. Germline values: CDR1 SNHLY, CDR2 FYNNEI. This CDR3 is CASRAGTGNTGELFF. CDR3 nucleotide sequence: TGTGCCAGCAGGGCCGGGACAGGGAACACCGGGGAGCTGTTTTTT.

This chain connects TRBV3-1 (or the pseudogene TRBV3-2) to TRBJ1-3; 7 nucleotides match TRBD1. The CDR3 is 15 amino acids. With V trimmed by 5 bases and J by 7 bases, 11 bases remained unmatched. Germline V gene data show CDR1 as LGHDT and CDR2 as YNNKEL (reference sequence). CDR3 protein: CASSRTETGRNTIYF. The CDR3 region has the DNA TGTGCCAGCAGCAGAACGGAGACAGGGAGGAACACCATATATTTT.

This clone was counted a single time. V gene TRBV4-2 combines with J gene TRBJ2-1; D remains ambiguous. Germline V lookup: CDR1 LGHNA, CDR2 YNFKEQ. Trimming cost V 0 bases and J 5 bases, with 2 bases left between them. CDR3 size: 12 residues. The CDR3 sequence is CASSQDDNEQFF. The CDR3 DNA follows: TGTGCCAGCAGCCAAGACGACAATGAGCAGTTCTTC.

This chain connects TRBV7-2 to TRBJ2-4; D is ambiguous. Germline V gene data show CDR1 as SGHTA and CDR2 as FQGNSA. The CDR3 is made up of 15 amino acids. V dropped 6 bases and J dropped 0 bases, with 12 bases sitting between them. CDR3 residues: CASSSPILAKNIQYF. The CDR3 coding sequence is TGTGCCAGCAGTTCTCCGATACTAGCCAAAAACATTCAGTACTTC. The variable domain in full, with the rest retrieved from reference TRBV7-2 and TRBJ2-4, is GAGVSQSPSNKVTEKGKDVELRCDPISGHTALYWYRQSLGQGLEFLIYFQGNSAPDKSGLPSDRFSAERTGGSVSTLTIQRTQQEDSAVYLCASSSPILAKNIQYFGAGTRLSVL.

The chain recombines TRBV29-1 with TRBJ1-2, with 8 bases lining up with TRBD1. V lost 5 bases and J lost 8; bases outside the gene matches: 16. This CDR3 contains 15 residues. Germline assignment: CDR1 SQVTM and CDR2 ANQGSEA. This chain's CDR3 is CSVYPAGTGTGGYTF. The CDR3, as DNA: TGCAGCGTTTATCCGGCCGGAACCGGGACAGGAGGCTACACCTTC. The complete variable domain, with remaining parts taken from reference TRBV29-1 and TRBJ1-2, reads SAVISQKPSRDICQRGTSLTIQCQVDSQVTMMFWYRQQPGQSLTLIATANQGSEATYESGFVIDKFPISRPNLTFSTLTVSNMSPEDSSIYLCSVYPAGTGTGGYTFGSGTRLTVV.

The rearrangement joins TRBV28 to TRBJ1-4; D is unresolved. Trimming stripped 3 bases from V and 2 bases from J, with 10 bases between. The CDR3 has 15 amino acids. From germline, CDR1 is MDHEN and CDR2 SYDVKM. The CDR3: CASSFLGETNEKLFF. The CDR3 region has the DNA TGTGCCAGCAGTTTTCTTGGGGAGACTAATGAAAAACTGTTTTTT. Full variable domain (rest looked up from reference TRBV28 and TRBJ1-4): DVKVTQSSRYLVKRTGEKVFLECVQDMDHENMFWYRQDPGLGLRLIYFSYDVKMKEKGDIPEGYSVSREKKERFSLILESASTNQTSMYLCASSFLGETNEKLFFGSGTQLSVL.

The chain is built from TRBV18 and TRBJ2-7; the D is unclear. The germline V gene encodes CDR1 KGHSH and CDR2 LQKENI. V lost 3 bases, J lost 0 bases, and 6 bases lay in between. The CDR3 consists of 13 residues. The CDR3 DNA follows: TGTGCCAGCTCACCGGCAGACTCCTACGAGCAGTACGTC. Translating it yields CASSPADSYEQYV.

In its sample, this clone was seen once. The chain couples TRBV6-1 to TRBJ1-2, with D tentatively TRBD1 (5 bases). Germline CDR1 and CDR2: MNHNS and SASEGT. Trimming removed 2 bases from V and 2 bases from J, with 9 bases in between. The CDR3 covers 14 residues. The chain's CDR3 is CASSEWGENYGYTF. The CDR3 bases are TGTGCCAGCAGTGAATGGGGGGAAAACTATGGCTACACCTTC.

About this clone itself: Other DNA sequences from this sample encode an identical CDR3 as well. The CDR3 loop is CASSRDRGRTEAFF. The DNA for the CDR3 is TGTGCCAGTAGCCGGGACAGGGGACGCACTGAAGCTTTCTTT. The chain carries TRBV19 and TRBJ1-1, with 10 bases aligning to TRBD1. This CDR3 spans 14 amino acids. Losses at the gene ends were 6 bases for V and 4 bases for J; bases not matched to a gene: 5. Germline lookup yields CDR1 LNHDA and CDR2 SQIVND (reference sequence).

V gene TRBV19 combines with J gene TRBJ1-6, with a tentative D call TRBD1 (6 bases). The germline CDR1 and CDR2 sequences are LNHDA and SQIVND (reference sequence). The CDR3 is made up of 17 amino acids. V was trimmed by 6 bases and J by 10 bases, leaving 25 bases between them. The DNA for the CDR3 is TGTGCCAGTAGCCTAGCCGCCGTCACAGGGTTGTTCTCACCCCTCCACTTT. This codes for CASSLAAVTGLFSPLHF.

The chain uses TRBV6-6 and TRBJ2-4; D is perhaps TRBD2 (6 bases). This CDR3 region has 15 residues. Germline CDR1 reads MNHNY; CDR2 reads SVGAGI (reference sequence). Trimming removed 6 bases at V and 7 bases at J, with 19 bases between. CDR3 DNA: TGTGCCAGCAGCTCTCCCGGCAGGGACTCCAACATTCAGTACTTC. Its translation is CASSSPGRDSNIQYF.

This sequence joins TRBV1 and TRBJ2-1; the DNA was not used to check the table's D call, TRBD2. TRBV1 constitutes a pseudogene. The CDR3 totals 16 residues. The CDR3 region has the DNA TGCACCAGCCTACGACGGAGCGGGGGGGAAAGGCATGAGCAGTTCTTC. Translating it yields CTSLRRSGGERHEQFF.

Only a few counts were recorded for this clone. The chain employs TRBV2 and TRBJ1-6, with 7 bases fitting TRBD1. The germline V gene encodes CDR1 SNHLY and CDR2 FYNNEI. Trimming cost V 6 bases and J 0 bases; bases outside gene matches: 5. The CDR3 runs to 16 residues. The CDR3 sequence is CASRGQASSYNSPLHF. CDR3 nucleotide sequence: TGTGCCAGCAGAGGACAGGCTAGCTCCTATAATTCACCCCTCCACTTT.

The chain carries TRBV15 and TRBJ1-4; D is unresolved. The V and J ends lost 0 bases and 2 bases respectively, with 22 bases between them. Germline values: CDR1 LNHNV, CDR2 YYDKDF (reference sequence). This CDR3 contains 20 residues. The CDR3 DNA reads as TGTGCCACCAGCAGAGATCTTAGGGCTGGCAGTGGAGGGACTAATGAAAAACTGTTTTTT. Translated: CATSRDLRAGSGGTNEKLFF.

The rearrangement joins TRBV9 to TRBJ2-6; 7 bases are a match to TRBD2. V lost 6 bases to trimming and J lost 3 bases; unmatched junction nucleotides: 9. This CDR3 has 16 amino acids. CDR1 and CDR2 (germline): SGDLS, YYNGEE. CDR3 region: CASTGRGVSGANVLTF. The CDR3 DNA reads TGTGCCAGCACCGGCCGGGGGGTTAGTGGGGCCAACGTCCTGACTTTC.

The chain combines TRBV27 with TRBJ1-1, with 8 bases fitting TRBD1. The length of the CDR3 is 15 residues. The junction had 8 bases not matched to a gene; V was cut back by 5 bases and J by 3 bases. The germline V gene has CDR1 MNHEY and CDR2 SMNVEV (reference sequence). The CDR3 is CASSRQTTGDTEAFF. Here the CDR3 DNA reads TGTGCCAGCAGTCGCCAAACGACAGGGGACACTGAAGCTTTCTTT.